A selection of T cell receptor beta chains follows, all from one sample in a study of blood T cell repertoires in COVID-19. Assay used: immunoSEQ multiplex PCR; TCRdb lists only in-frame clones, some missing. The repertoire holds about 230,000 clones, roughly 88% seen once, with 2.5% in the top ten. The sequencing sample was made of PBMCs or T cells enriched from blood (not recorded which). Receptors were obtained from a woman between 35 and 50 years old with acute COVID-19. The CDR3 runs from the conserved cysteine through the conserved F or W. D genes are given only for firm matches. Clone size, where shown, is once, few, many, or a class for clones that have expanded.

DNA: TGTGCCAGCAGCCCCCTCCTGGCTAGGCCAGATACGCAGTATTTT; CDR3: CASSPLLARPDTQYF; D: .; V: TRBV5-4; J: TRBJ2-3; size: .
DNA: TGTGCCTGGAGTGTCCCCGGGGGAAACACCATATATTTT; CDR3: CAWSVPGGNTIYF; D: .; V: TRBV30; J: TRBJ1-3; size: .
DNA: TGTGCCAGCAGCTTGAAACGAAGCGGGGGGGCCGGAGAGACCCAGTACTTC; CDR3: CASSLKRSGGAGETQYF; D: TRBD2; V: TRBV5-4; J: TRBJ2-5; size: .
DNA: TGTGCCAGCAGCTTAGAGGTTTGGGGACAGACCTCTGGAAACACCATATATTTT; CDR3: CASSLEVWGQTSGNTIYF; D: TRBD1; V: TRBV11-3; J: TRBJ1-3; size: .
DNA: TGCGCCAGCAGCCCGGACGGGGGGCGCAGGGCTTTCTTT; CDR3: CASSPDGGRRAFF; D: .; V: TRBV5-1; J: TRBJ1-1; size: .
DNA: TGTGCCAGCAGCCAGCTAGTGGCGGGGGTCATCTACGAGCAGTACTTC; CDR3: CASSQLVAGVIYEQYF; D: TRBD2; V: TRBV3-1/TRBV3-2; J: TRBJ2-7; size: .
DNA: TGCGCCACCAGGACGTTAGCGGGAGGGGACACCGGGGAGCTGTTTTTT; CDR3: CATRTLAGGDTGELFF; D: TRBD2; V: TRBV10-2; J: TRBJ2-2; size: .
DNA: TGTGCCAGCAGCCCCCGGACTTATTCACGGGTAAACCACCCGGGGGAGCTGTTTTTT; CDR3: CASSPRTYSRVNHPGELFF; D: .; V: TRBV7-2; J: TRBJ2-2; size: .
DNA: TGTGCCAGCGCCCGGGGGTTGAATGAGCAGTTCTTC; CDR3: CASARGLNEQFF; D: .; V: TRBV10-3; J: TRBJ2-1; size: .
DNA: TGTGCCAGCAGCTTAGGGGGGGGACTCACCTACGAGCAGTACTTC; CDR3: CASSLGGGLTYEQYF; D: TRBD2; V: TRBV7-8; J: TRBJ2-7; size: .
DNA: TGTGCCAGCAGTCTCGGGCTGGGGGGTGAAGCTTTCTTT; CDR3: CASSLGLGGEAFF; D: .; V: TRBV27; J: TRBJ1-1; size: .
DNA: TGTGCCAGCAGTGGTACTACAGGGTCCCTTTATGGCTACACCTTC; CDR3: CASSGTTGSLYGYTF; D: .; V: TRBV2; J: TRBJ1-2; size: .
DNA: TGTGCCAGCTCACCAAGGGGGAACACTGAAGCTTTCTTT; CDR3: CASSPRGNTEAFF; D: .; V: TRBV18; J: TRBJ1-1; size: .
DNA: TGTGCCAGTCGGGGTAGTCTAGCGGGGGGGCCCGGGGAGCTGTTTTTT; CDR3: CASRGSLAGGPGELFF; D: TRBD2; V: TRBV19; J: TRBJ2-2; size: .
DNA: TGTGCCAGCAGCCCGAATCCGGGACAGGGGAGTGCCGGGGAGCTGTTTTTT; CDR3: CASSPNPGQGSAGELFF; D: TRBD1; V: TRBV7-2; J: TRBJ2-2; size: once
DNA: TGTGCCAGCAGTTTATGGGGGGATAACACTGAAGCTTTCTTT; CDR3: CASSLWGDNTEAFF; D: .; V: TRBV27; J: TRBJ1-1; size: .
DNA: TGCGCCAGCAGCTTGCCGACCGGGACAGGGTGGGAAAAACTGTTTTTT; CDR3: CASSLPTGTGWEKLFF; D: TRBD1; V: TRBV5-1; J: TRBJ1-4; size: .
DNA: TGTGCCATCAGTGATCCTAGCGGGAGACTAATATGGAATGAGCAGTTCTTC; CDR3: CAISDPSGRLIWNEQFF; D: TRBD2; V: TRBV10-3; J: TRBJ2-1; size: .
DNA: TGTGCCAGCAGTTACTCCCTCAGGACTAGCGGGGTGGTCACCGGGGAGCTGTTTTTT; CDR3: CASSYSLRTSGVVTGELFF; D: TRBD2; V: TRBV6-2/TRBV6-3; J: TRBJ2-2; size: few
DNA: TGTGCCAGCAGCGGCGAAAGGGTGAGGGCAGGGGGCATATTGCGCTATGGCTACACCTTC; CDR3: CASSGERVRAGGILRYGYTF; D: TRBD1; V: TRBV9; J: TRBJ1-2; size: .
DNA: TGTGCCAGTAGTACCACAGGGTCGGCTCAGCCCCAGCATTTT; CDR3: CASSTTGSAQPQHF; D: .; V: TRBV19; J: TRBJ1-5; size: .
DNA: TGTGCCACCAGTGATTGGTCTAGCGGGAGATCATCCTACAATGAGCAGTTCTTC; CDR3: CATSDWSSGRSSYNEQFF; D: TRBD2; V: TRBV24-1; J: TRBJ2-1; size: once
DNA: TGTGCTAGTGGTTTACAGGTTTACACTGAAGCTTTCTTT; CDR3: CASGLQVYTEAFF; D: .; V: TRBV12-5; J: TRBJ1-1; size: .
DNA: TGTGCCATCATAGAACTTCGCACCACGAACACTGAAGCTTTCTTT; CDR3: CAIIELRTTNTEAFF; D: .; V: TRBV10-3; J: TRBJ1-1; size: .
DNA: TGTGCCAGTAGGGTAGCGGGAGCGGATACGCAGTATTTT; CDR3: CASRVAGADTQYF; D: TRBD2; V: TRBV19; J: TRBJ2-3; size: .
DNA: TGTGCCACCAGTGATGCGGGGAGCGGGCTCACTGAAGCTTTCTTT; CDR3: CATSDAGSGLTEAFF; D: .; V: TRBV24-1; J: TRBJ1-1; size: .
DNA: TGTGCCAGTAGTATAGGAATGGCGGGGGGCAATCAGCCCCAGCATTTT; CDR3: CASSIGMAGGNQPQHF; D: .; V: TRBV19; J: TRBJ1-5; size: .
DNA: TGTGCCAGCAGCCCCAGCAACGGGAGAGGGTCCTACAATGAGCAGTTCTTC; CDR3: CASSPSNGRGSYNEQFF; D: .; V: TRBV2; J: TRBJ2-1; size: .
DNA: TGTGCCATCAGGAAGGCCGGGGACACTGAAGCTTTCTTT; CDR3: CAIRKAGDTEAFF; D: .; V: TRBV10-3; J: TRBJ1-1; size: .
DNA: TGTGCCAGCAGCGTAGGGAGTGCCCCCCCTTACGAGCAGTACTTC; CDR3: CASSVGSAPPYEQYF; D: .; V: TRBV9; J: TRBJ2-7; size: .
DNA: TGTGCCAGTAGTCGTCGTGGGCCGAACACTGAAGCTTTCTTT; CDR3: CASSRRGPNTEAFF; D: .; V: TRBV19; J: TRBJ1-1; size: .
DNA: TGTGCCAGCAGCGCCGGCGGGACTAGCATGTGGGATGAGCAGTTCTTC; CDR3: CASSAGGTSMWDEQFF; D: TRBD2; V: TRBV9; J: TRBJ2-1; size: .
DNA: TGTGCCAGTAGCCCCATGGGCCAGCCCCAGCATTTT; CDR3: CASSPMGQPQHF; D: .; V: TRBV19; J: TRBJ1-5; size: .
DNA: TGTGCCACCACGAGAGGGACAGGGTATGGCTACACCTTC; CDR3: CATTRGTGYGYTF; D: TRBD1; V: TRBV28; J: TRBJ1-2; size: .
DNA: TGTGCCAGCAGTCCCCTCAGGGGGCGCAACGAGCAGTACTTC; CDR3: CASSPLRGRNEQYF; D: TRBD1; V: TRBV27; J: TRBJ2-7; size: once
DNA: TGCGCCAGCGCCGACAGGCTCTATGGCTACACCTTC; CDR3: CASADRLYGYTF; D: .; V: TRBV10-2; J: TRBJ1-2; size: .
DNA: TGTGCCAGCTTGTACAGGGCTTATAATGAAAAACTGTTTTTT; CDR3: CASLYRAYNEKLFF; D: .; V: TRBV2; J: TRBJ1-4; size: .
DNA: TGTGCCAGCAGCATGCCGGACAGGGCCAGTTCACCCCTCCACTTT; CDR3: CASSMPDRASSPLHF; D: TRBD1; V: TRBV28; J: TRBJ1-6; size: .
DNA: TGTGCCAGCAGTGGGCAGGGGGCCGGAGCTGAAGCTTTCTTT; CDR3: CASSGQGAGAEAFF; D: TRBD1; V: TRBV25-1; J: TRBJ1-1; size: .
DNA: TGTGCCAGTAGGACTACCGGGACAGGGTGGACTGAAGCTTTCTTT; CDR3: CASRTTGTGWTEAFF; D: TRBD1; V: TRBV19; J: TRBJ1-1; size: once
DNA: TGCAGCGTTCTTGCGGAAGATAATTCACCCCTCCACTTT; CDR3: CSVLAEDNSPLHF; D: .; V: TRBV29-1; J: TRBJ1-6; size: .
DNA: TGTGCCAGCAGCGGGGACACACGGGGGGTTCAGCCCCAGCATTTT; CDR3: CASSGDTRGVQPQHF; D: .; V: TRBV6-5; J: TRBJ1-5; size: .